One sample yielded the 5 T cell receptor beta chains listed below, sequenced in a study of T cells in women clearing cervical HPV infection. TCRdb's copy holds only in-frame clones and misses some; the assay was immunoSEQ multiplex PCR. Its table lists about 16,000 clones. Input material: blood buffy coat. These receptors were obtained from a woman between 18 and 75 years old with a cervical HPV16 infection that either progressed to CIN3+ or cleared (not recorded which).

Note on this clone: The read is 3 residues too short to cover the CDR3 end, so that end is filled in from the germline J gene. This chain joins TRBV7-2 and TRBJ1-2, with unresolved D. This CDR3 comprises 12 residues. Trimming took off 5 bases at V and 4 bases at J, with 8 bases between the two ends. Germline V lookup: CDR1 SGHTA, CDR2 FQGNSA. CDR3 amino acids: CASSPNSYGYTF. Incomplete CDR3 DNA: TGTGCCAGCAGCCCCAACAGCTATGGC.

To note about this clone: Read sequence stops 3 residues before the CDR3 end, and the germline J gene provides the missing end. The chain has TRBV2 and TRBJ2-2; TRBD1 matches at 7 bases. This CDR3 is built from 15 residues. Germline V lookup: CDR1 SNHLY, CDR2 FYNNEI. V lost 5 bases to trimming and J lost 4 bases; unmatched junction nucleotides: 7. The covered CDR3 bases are TGTGCCAGCAGTTCGTCCGGGACAGCCACCGGGGAG. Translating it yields CASSSSGTATGE. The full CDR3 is CASSSSGTATGELFF. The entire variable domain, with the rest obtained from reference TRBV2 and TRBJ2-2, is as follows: EPEVTQTPSHQVTQMGQEVILRCVPISNHLYFYWYRQILGQKVEFLVSFYNNEISEKSEIFDDQFSVERPDGSNFTLKIRSTKLEDSAMYFCASSSSGTATGELFFGEGSRLTVL.

The CDR3 bases that were read are TGTGCCAGCACCCCGGCGACGGGGTGGAACACTGAA. Residues: CASTPATGWNTE. The full CDR3 is CASTPATGWNTEAFF. This chain uses TRBV11-2 with TRBJ1-1; D is uncertain. Read sequence stops 3 residues before the CDR3 end, and the germline J gene provides the missing end. V shed 7 bases and J shed 1 base, with 16 bases lying between them. Germline CDR1 reads SGHAT; CDR2 reads FQNNGV. The CDR3 totals 15 residues. Variable domain in full (rest from reference TRBV11-2 and TRBJ1-1): EAGVAQSPRYKIIEKRQSVAFWCNPISGHATLYWYQQILGQGPKLLIQFQNNGVVDDSQLPKDRFSAERLKGVDSTLKIQPAKLEDSAVYLCASTPATGWNTEAFFGQGTRLTVV.

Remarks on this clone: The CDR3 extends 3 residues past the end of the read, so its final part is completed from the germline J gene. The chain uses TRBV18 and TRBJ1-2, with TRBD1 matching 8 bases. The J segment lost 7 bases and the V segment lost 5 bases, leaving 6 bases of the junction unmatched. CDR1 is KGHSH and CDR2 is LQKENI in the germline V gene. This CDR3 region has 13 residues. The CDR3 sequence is CASSDDRGSGYTF. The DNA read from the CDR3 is TGTGCCAGCTCAGACGACAGGGGTAGTGGC.

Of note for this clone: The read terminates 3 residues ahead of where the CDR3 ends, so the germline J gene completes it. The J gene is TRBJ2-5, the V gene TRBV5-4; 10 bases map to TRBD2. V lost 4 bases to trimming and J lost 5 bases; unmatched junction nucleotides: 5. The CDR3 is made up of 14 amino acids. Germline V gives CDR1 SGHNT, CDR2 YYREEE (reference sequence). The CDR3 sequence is CASSTGTSAETQYF. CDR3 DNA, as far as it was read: TGTGCCAGCAGCACAGGGACTAGCGCTGAGACC.